This is a list of T cell receptor beta chains from one sample in a study of T cells expressing NK-cell markers. Using the 5' RACE reads, TCRdb records one entry per CDR3 protein without DNA. The sample includes over 250,000 distinct CDR3 sequences. The sample taken for sequencing was blood T cells: a sorted CD56 or NKG2C T cell subset, CD4+ or CD8+ T cells, or bulk PBMC T cells (not recorded which). Receptors were obtained from a woman between 18 and 70 years old in good health. Both conserved end residues are part of each CDR3. Each record gives: V gene, J gene, CDR3 protein.

V gene: TRBV2; J gene: TRBJ2-3; CDR3 protein: CASSEGGTRTDTQYF
V gene: TRBV12-3/TRBV12-4; J gene: TRBJ1-1; CDR3 protein: CASSSRRGGVPADTEAFF
V gene: TRBV18; J gene: TRBJ2-3; CDR3 protein: CASSPLLASTDTQYF
V gene: TRBV12-3/TRBV12-4; J gene: TRBJ2-2; CDR3 protein: CASSFSSIGELFF
V gene: TRBV7-9; J gene: TRBJ1-1; CDR3 protein: CASSSRQERTNTEAFF
V gene: TRBV28; J gene: TRBJ1-3; CDR3 protein: CASIAWGQSSGNTIYF
V gene: TRBV6-4; J gene: TRBJ1-6; CDR3 protein: CASSGGTYNSPLHF
V gene: TRBV11-2; J gene: TRBJ1-6; CDR3 protein: CASSLDGDRGRRNSPLHF
V gene: TRBV2; J gene: TRBJ2-1; CDR3 protein: CASTLGSSYNEQFF
V gene: TRBV20-1; J gene: TRBJ2-1; CDR3 protein: CSARMWSGEALYNEQFF
V gene: TRBV7-2; J gene: TRBJ2-6; CDR3 protein: CASSSAPAGANVLTF
V gene: TRBV4-3; J gene: TRBJ2-5; CDR3 protein: CASSQDRGGETQYF
V gene: TRBV29-1; J gene: TRBJ1-1; CDR3 protein: CSVEKWQGTEAFF
V gene: TRBV24-1; J gene: TRBJ2-3; CDR3 protein: CATSDAGTGHTDTQYF
V gene: TRBV20-1; J gene: TRBJ1-1; CDR3 protein: CSAILTGNTEAFF
V gene: TRBV5-1; J gene: TRBJ2-3; CDR3 protein: CASSQNPVSSTDTQYF
V gene: TRBV12-3/TRBV12-4; J gene: TRBJ2-2; CDR3 protein: CASSPGLAGGHTGELFF
V gene: TRBV20-1; J gene: TRBJ2-5; CDR3 protein: CSARDASGRETQYF
V gene: TRBV6-1; J gene: TRBJ1-3; CDR3 protein: CASRRESAGNTIYF
V gene: TRBV25-1; J gene: TRBJ1-6; CDR3 protein: CASSELDRNNSPLHF
V gene: TRBV29-1; J gene: TRBJ1-6; CDR3 protein: CSVEDTGRDRGPPLHF
V gene: TRBV10-3; J gene: TRBJ1-5; CDR3 protein: CAISDPSVYQPQHF
V gene: TRBV6-2/TRBV6-3; J gene: TRBJ1-5; CDR3 protein: CASTPVQGYQPQHF
V gene: TRBV7-6; J gene: TRBJ1-4; CDR3 protein: CASSSGQGGVTNEKLFF
V gene: TRBV5-1; J gene: TRBJ1-5; CDR3 protein: CASSLVFGGQPQHF
V gene: TRBV20-1; J gene: TRBJ1-2; CDR3 protein: CSARDLQPYGYTF
V gene: TRBV20-1; J gene: TRBJ2-7; CDR3 protein: CSASRPSGSYEQYF
V gene: TRBV5-1; J gene: TRBJ2-7; CDR3 protein: CASSLEAGAYEQYF
V gene: TRBV30; J gene: TRBJ2-1; CDR3 protein: CAWSVPASGVLEQFF
V gene: TRBV12-3/TRBV12-4; J gene: TRBJ2-3; CDR3 protein: CASGDSGSTDTQYF
V gene: TRBV6-2/TRBV6-3; J gene: TRBJ1-6; CDR3 protein: CASSYRGRGDSPLHF
V gene: TRBV7-2; J gene: TRBJ1-3; CDR3 protein: CASSLTGPPTGNTIYF
V gene: TRBV20-1; J gene: TRBJ2-7; CDR3 protein: CSASIGLQGASEQYF
V gene: TRBV18; J gene: TRBJ1-2; CDR3 protein: CASSPPDRGRHGYTF
V gene: TRBV20-1; J gene: TRBJ1-1; CDR3 protein: CSARPRVGTEAFF
V gene: TRBV25-1; J gene: TRBJ2-5; CDR3 protein: CASSDSGQGAGETQYF
V gene: TRBV29-1; J gene: TRBJ2-3; CDR3 protein: CSVEGTLHTSTDTQYF
V gene: TRBV7-2; J gene: TRBJ2-3; CDR3 protein: CASSSGLASADTQYF
V gene: TRBV7-9; J gene: TRBJ1-6; CDR3 protein: CASSLAGSYNSPLHF